What follows are 29 T cell receptor beta chains derived from one specimen sequenced in a study of vaccination and CD4 T cells after COVID-19. Sequencing of DNA taken from cultured CD4+ T cells relied on the Oncomine TCR Beta short-read assay. TCRdb independently ran MiXCR on the PCR reads; one entry per CDR3 protein. The table lists thousands of distinct CDR3 sequences, 40% to 60% of them singletons, with 20% to 25% in the top ten. These receptors have no identified antigens. Treatment: approximately 9-day PBMC culture with coronavirus spike peptide pools or control peptides (ViraFEST assay). Sequencing was performed on CD4+ T cells from blood, cultured in vitro. These receptors all stem from a human donor who had recovered from COVID-19.

This clonotype was detected only a few times. The chain couples TRBV7-9 to TRBJ2-7; D is perhaps TRBD1 (5 bases). Germline loops: CDR1 SEHNR, CDR2 FQNEAQ (reference sequence). Trimming cost V 4 bases and J 3 bases, with 7 bases left between them. The CDR3 has 12 residues. This CDR3 is CASSSQGYEQYF. As DNA, the CDR3 is TGTGCCAGCAGCTCTCAGGGCTACGAGCAGTACTTC.

In DNA form, the CDR3 reads TGCAGTGCTAGAGACTCCGGGACTGGCCTCCGGGGCACCGGGGAGCTGTTTTTT. Amino acids: CSARDSGTGLRGTGELFF. This sequence joins TRBV20-1 and TRBJ2-2; possibly TRBD2 for D (6 bases). This CDR3 has 18 residues. From germline, CDR1 is DFQATT and CDR2 SNEGSKA (reference sequence). Trimming pared 0 bases from V and 4 bases from J, leaving 21 bases between.

This clonotype was detected only once. CDR3 DNA sequence: TGTGCCAGCAGTTTAGCCGGAGGGCTAGCGGGTTGGACGGGAGTTAGCACAGATACGCAGTATTTT. This gives the protein CASSLAGGLAGWTGVSTDTQYF. The genes are TRBV12-3 or TRBV12-4 and TRBJ2-3, with 8 bases that match TRBD2. CDR3 length: 22 residues. The ends lost 0 bases at V and 0 bases at J; junction bases unmatched: 20.

The V call is TRBV7-9, the J call TRBJ2-5; maybe TRBD2 (6 bases). Germline V lookup: CDR1 SEHNR, CDR2 FQNEAQ (reference sequence). V gave up 3 bases and J gave up 5 bases, with 7 bases separating them. The CDR3 loop spans 12 amino acids. As DNA, the CDR3 is TGTGCCAGCAGCTTCCGGGGGGAGACCCAGTACTTC. Translated: CASSFRGETQYF. The whole variable domain, remainder taken from reference TRBV7-9 and TRBJ2-5, is DTGVSQNPRHKITKRGQNVTFRCDPISEHNRLYWYRQTLGQGPEFLTYFQNEAQLEKSRLLSDRFSAERPKGSFSTLEIQRTEQGDSAMYLCASSFRGETQYFGPGTRLLVL.

The chain uses TRBV5-8 and TRBJ1-5, with D perhaps TRBD1 (5 bases). Germline-derived CDR1 and CDR2 are SGHTS and YDEGEE. This CDR3 is 15 amino acids long. Trimming stripped 4 bases from V and 4 bases from J, with 15 bases between. Here the CDR3 DNA reads TGTGCCAGCAGCCAAGGACAAAAACGAAATCAGCCCCAGCATTTT. This encodes CASSQGQKRNQPQHF.

The chain uses TRBV11-3 and TRBJ2-5, with a weak D call TRBD2 (6 bases). V shed 3 bases and J shed 4 bases, with 30 bases lying between them. Per germline, CDR1 SGHNT and CDR2 YENEEA. The CDR3 is made up of 20 amino acids. The CDR3 DNA reads as TGTGCCAGCAGCTTGGTTCTGTTGGGCGCAGCCCCCATGGAGGGAGAGACCCAGTACTTC. Protein sequence: CASSLVLLGAAPMEGETQYF.

The chain is built from TRBV20-1 and TRBJ2-7, with D unresolved. Trimming took 0 bases from V and 2 from J, leaving 2 bases between them. From germline, CDR1 is DFQATT and CDR2 SNEGSKA (reference sequence). CDR3 length equals 11 residues. The CDR3 sequence is CSARDPYEQYF. For the CDR3, the DNA is TGCAGTGCTAGAGATCCCTACGAGCAGTACTTC.

CDR3 in amino acids: CASSQRGGTGTAQYF. In DNA form, the CDR3 reads TGTGCCAGCAGCCAAAGAGGGGGGACAGGGACGGCCCAGTACTTC. V is TRBV7-9 and J is TRBJ2-5; 9 bases are shared with TRBD1. Germline V gene lookup returns CDR1 SEHNR and CDR2 FQNEAQ (reference sequence). Unmatched junction bases numbered 13, after V lost 5 bases and J lost 9 bases. CDR3 length equals 15 residues.

The V and J genes are TRBV19 and TRBJ1-2; the match to TRBD1 covers 10 bases. The trim removed 2 bases at V and 2 bases at J, leaving 2 bases unmatched. Germline CDR1 is LNHDA and CDR2 is SQIVND (reference sequence). This CDR3 contains 15 residues. CDR3 sequence: CASSIRQGANYGYTF. In DNA, the CDR3 is TGTGCCAGTAGTATACGACAGGGGGCAAACTATGGCTACACCTTC.

The genes are TRBV7-2 and TRBJ2-3; D gene uncertain. Trimming removed 5 bases from V and 4 bases from J, with 19 bases in between. CDR1 is SGHTA and CDR2 is FQGNSA in the germline V gene. The CDR3 loop spans 16 amino acids. The CDR3 spells CASSPVPGSFSDTQYF. CDR3 in DNA: TGTGCCAGCAGCCCCGTCCCGGGCAGCTTTTCAGATACGCAGTATTTT.

J is TRBJ1-6 and V is TRBV7-2, with D unclear. Trimming stripped 1 base from V and 7 bases from J, with 11 bases between. CDR1 and CDR2 (germline): SGHTA, FQGNSA. This CDR3 spans 15 amino acids. Written as DNA, the CDR3 is TGTGCCAGCAGCTTAGGGACCCTAGAGAATTCACCCCTCCACTTT. Amino acid sequence: CASSLGTLENSPLHF.

As regards this clonotype: One end of the junction does not line up with germline, which may come from a read error. This rearrangement joins TRBV5-4 to TRBJ1-2, with D uncertain. CDR1 is SGHNT, CDR2 YYREEE, per germline (reference sequence). The CDR3 is made up of 14 amino acids. The CDR3 protein is CARSSPGGFDGYTF. CDR3 DNA sequence: TGTGCCAGAAGCTCCCCAGGAGGGTTTGATGGCTACACCTTC.

This clonotype came up a few times. J is TRBJ1-2 and V is TRBV6-1; no clear D gene. Germline V CDR1 and CDR2: MNHNS, SASEGT. CDR3 length equals 13 residues. Trimming removed 2 bases at V and 2 bases at J, with 6 bases between. The CDR3 bases are TGTGCCAGCAGTGAAAAGGAGAACTATGGCTACACCTTC. Residues: CASSEKENYGYTF.

This clonotype was seen a handful of times. The V and J genes are TRBV2 and TRBJ2-1; 11 nucleotides agree with TRBD2. CDR3 length: 16 amino acids. CDR1 is SNHLY, CDR2 FYNNEI, per germline. The junction had 7 bases not matched to a gene; V was cut back by 4 bases and J by 5 bases. CDR3 region: CASSASTSGVHNEQFF. The CDR3 DNA follows: TGTGCCAGCAGTGCTTCGACTAGCGGGGTCCACAATGAGCAGTTCTTC.

The V and J genes are TRBV20-1 and TRBJ2-5; possible D gene TRBD2, 6 bases. The CDR3 runs to 14 residues. Germline values: CDR1 DFQATT, CDR2 SNEGSKA (reference sequence). V lost 3 bases and J 2 bases, leaving 13 bases between the germline ends. The CDR3 DNA follows: TGCAGTGCTAGTAAGGGACTCGCTCAAGAGACCCAGTACTTC. Encoded protein: CSASKGLAQETQYF.

This clonotype was observed a few times. The chain carries TRBV28 and TRBJ1-3; the match to TRBD1 covers 8 bases. This CDR3 comprises 17 residues. Per germline, CDR1 MDHEN and CDR2 SYDVKM. The V and J ends lost 1 base and 2 bases, in that order; junction bases with no gene match: 7. The CDR3 nucleotides are TGTGCCAGCAGTTTATATGGACAGGGAAATGCTGGAAACACCATATATTTT. Translated, it gives CASSLYGQGNAGNTIYF.

This clonotype was seen more than once but under ten times. The rearrangement links TRBV7-2 to TRBJ1-5; tentatively, D is TRBD1 (5 bases). Trimming removed 3 bases from V and 7 bases from J, with 13 bases in between. The CDR3 sequence is 14 residues long. From germline, CDR1 is SGHTA and CDR2 FQGNSA. For the CDR3, the DNA is TGTGCCAGCAGCTTGGGCAGGGTGGTCCAGCCCCAGCATTTT. Protein product: CASSLGRVVQPQHF.

This clonotype occurred once. The chain is built from TRBV10-3 and TRBJ2-7, with D perhaps TRBD1 (7 bases). Germline V lookup: CDR1 ENHRY, CDR2 SYGVKD. The CDR3 has 14 amino acids. Trimming cost V 3 bases and J 7 bases, with 16 bases left between them. The CDR3 nucleotides are TGTGCCATCAGTGACCCAAGGTCAGGGGGGGAGCAGTACTTC. This sequence encodes CAISDPRSGGEQYF.

The chain combines TRBV7-2 with TRBJ2-2; D tentatively fits TRBD1 or TRBD2 (5 bases each). The CDR3 covers 15 residues. CDR1 SGHTA and CDR2 FQGNSA come from the germline V gene. V was clipped by 4 bases and J by 5 bases, with 14 bases between them. The CDR3 region is CASSSRGAKTGELFF. The CDR3 DNA reads as TGTGCCAGCAGCTCCCGGGGCGCCAAAACCGGGGAGCTGTTTTTT.

J is TRBJ2-3 and V is TRBV2; TRBD1 is a possible D gene (5 bases). Trimming took off 1 base at V and 1 base at J, with 9 bases between the two ends. This CDR3 comprises 15 residues. Germline-derived CDR1 and CDR2 are SNHLY and FYNNEI. The CDR3, as DNA: TGTGCCAGCAGTGAAGAGGGGTCGGGCACAGATACGCAGTATTTT. This translates into CASSEEGSGTDTQYF.

This chain joins TRBV6-1 and TRBJ2-7; 9 nucleotides agree with TRBD1. Trimming removed 5 bases from V and 3 bases from J; junction bases left unmatched: 11. The germline V gene encodes CDR1 MNHNS and CDR2 SASEGT. The CDR3 runs 16 residues. CDR3 DNA: TGTGCCAGCAGTACCCCCCGGGACAGGGTACTCTACGAGCAGTACTTC. As protein: CASSTPRDRVLYEQYF.

The sample holds a few counts of this clonotype. This chain joins TRBV7-2 and TRBJ2-1, with D perhaps TRBD2 (6 bases). Germline V CDR1 and CDR2: SGHTA, FQGNSA. V lost 7 bases and J lost 4, with 17 bases in between. The CDR3 extends over 15 amino acids. As DNA, the CDR3 is TGTGCCAGCACCCCCCGTGCGGGGAGATACAATGAGCAGTTCTTC. Residues: CASTPRAGRYNEQFF.

The chain combines TRBV28 with TRBJ2-1; 12 bases fit TRBD1. V shed 1 base and J 7 bases; nucleotides not matched to a gene: 11. This CDR3 is built from 18 residues. Germline values: CDR1 MDHEN, CDR2 SYDVKM. The CDR3 here is CASSLYLGGQGAGNEQFF. The CDR3 DNA sequence: TGTGCCAGCAGTTTATACCTCGGGGGACAGGGGGCAGGGAATGAGCAGTTCTTC.

The CDR3 is CASTRPRTSGVNEQYF. In DNA, the CDR3 is TGTGCCAGCACCAGACCCCGGACTAGCGGGGTGAACGAGCAGTACTTC. The chain combines TRBV6-1 with TRBJ2-7, with 12 positions matching TRBD2. V gave up 7 bases and J gave up 5 bases; unmatched junction bases: 12. The germline CDR1 and CDR2 sequences are MNHNS and SASEGT. This CDR3 is built from 16 residues.

The chain uses TRBV5-1 and TRBJ2-5; 7 nucleotides align to TRBD2. V was pared by 1 base and J by 4 bases, with 1 base of the junction left unmatched. In germline, CDR1 is SGHRS, CDR2 YFSETQ. This CDR3 region has 13 residues. CDR3 in DNA: TGCGCCAGCAGCTTGACGGGAGGAGAGACCCAGTACTTC. It codes for CASSLTGGETQYF.

This clonotype was counted only a few times. The chain carries TRBV5-4 and TRBJ2-7; 10 positions match TRBD1. Germline lookup yields CDR1 SGHNT and CDR2 YYREEE (reference sequence). The CDR3 is 15 residues long. The ends lost 2 bases at V and 4 bases at J; junction bases unmatched: 6. The CDR3 DNA follows: TGTGCCAGCAGCTTCACACTGGGACAGGGGTACGAGCAGTACTTC. This encodes CASSFTLGQGYEQYF.

The chain has TRBV28 and TRBJ1-2; 7 bases are a match to TRBD1. In germline, CDR1 is MDHEN, CDR2 SYDVKM. J lost 9 bases, V lost 5 bases, and 15 bases had no gene match. This CDR3 region has 15 residues. The CDR3 protein is CASSPWDSRLWSYTF. DNA for the CDR3: TGTGCCAGCAGTCCTTGGGACAGTAGACTATGGAGCTACACCTTC.

This clonotype was seen just once. The rearrangement joins TRBV11-3 to TRBJ2-3; maybe TRBD2 (6 bases). The CDR3 extends over 17 amino acids. Between the trimmed V and J ends, which lost 0 bases and 3 bases, there was a span of 16 bases. Germline-derived CDR1 and CDR2 are SGHNT and YENEEA. In DNA, the CDR3 is TGTGCCAGCAGCTTAGATGAGAGGAGGGCCGGTACAGATACGCAGTATTTT. Its translation: CASSLDERRAGTDTQYF.

This clonotype was observed a handful of times. The chain joins TRBV5-1 to TRBJ2-3; 12 positions match TRBD2. V was pared by 0 bases and J by 6 bases, with 8 bases of the junction left unmatched. CDR1 is SGHRS and CDR2 is YFSETQ in the germline V gene. The CDR3 has 17 amino acids. CDR3 amino acids: CASSLVASGGGSDTQYF. CDR3 in DNA: TGCGCCAGCAGCTTGGTCGCTAGCGGGGGGGGGTCGGATACGCAGTATTTT.